This TCR beta chain derives from a study of blood T cell repertoires in COVID-19. Study background: The United States, Italy and Spain supplied acute and convalescent COVID-19 samples. T cells, B-cell-depleted T cells, or PBMCs provided the cDNA or gDNA that served as material.

The CDR3 extends over 16 amino acids. CDR1 and CDR2 from the germline V gene are LNHDA and SQIVND (reference sequence). Trimming took 7 bases from V and 0 from J, leaving 16 bases between them. The repertoire was sequenced with immunoSEQ multiplex PCR; TCRdb's copy has only in-frame clones and lacks some. The sample consists of approximately 190,000 clones, approximately 84% of them appearing once. The clonotype comes from a woman between 65 and 79 years old with active or convalescent COVID-19. Sequences were obtained from peripheral blood. The V and J genes are TRBV19 and TRBJ2-4; D remains unclear. The CDR3 region is CASTLDNTLAKNIQYF. DNA for the CDR3: TGTGCCAGTACCCTTGACAATACCTTAGCCAAAAACATTCAGTACTTC.